This T cell receptor beta chain comes out of a study of T cell responses to AZD1222 COVID-19 vaccine. About the research overall: Second doses that came at about 4 or about 12 weeks were put together.

Sequenced by immunoSEQ multiplex PCR; TCRdb stores in-frame clones only, minus some. The table lists about 97,000 clones, 85% to 90% of them singletons. As for this clone: Its antigen is not known.

Study-wide findings and caveats: Clonal diversity was possibly underestimated, and white British individuals and females predominated among donors. When two AZD1222 doses had been given, Spike-specific TCR breadth and depth rose. At 160-218 and 743-854, vaccine-associated CD4 TCRs were dominant, and they spanned spike.

The material sequenced was peripheral blood, taken on day 0 of AZD1222 vaccination. This TCR came from an adult in good health.

DNA for the CDR3: TGCGCCAGCAGCCCTACGACAGCGAAGGATTCACCCCTCCACTTT. The encoded protein is CASSPTTAKDSPLHF. The chain carries TRBV4-3 and TRBJ1-6, with a possible D match to TRBD1 (5 bases). V dropped 4 bases and J dropped 8 bases, with 15 bases sitting between them. Germline values: CDR1 LGHNA, CDR2 YSLEER. The CDR3 loop spans 15 amino acids.